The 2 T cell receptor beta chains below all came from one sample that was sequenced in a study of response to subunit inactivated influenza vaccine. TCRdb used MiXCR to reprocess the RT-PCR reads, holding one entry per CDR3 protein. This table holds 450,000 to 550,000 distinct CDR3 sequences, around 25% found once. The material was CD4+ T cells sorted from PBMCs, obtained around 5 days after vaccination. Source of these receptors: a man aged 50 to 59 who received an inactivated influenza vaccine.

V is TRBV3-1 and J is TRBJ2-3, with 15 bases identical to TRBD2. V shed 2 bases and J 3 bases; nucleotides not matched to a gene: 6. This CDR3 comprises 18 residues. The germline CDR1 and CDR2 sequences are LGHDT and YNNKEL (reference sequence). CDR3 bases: TGTGCCAGCAGCCAACAGGGACTAGCGGGGGGCCCGACAGATACGCAGTATTTT. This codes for CASSQQGLAGGPTDTQYF.

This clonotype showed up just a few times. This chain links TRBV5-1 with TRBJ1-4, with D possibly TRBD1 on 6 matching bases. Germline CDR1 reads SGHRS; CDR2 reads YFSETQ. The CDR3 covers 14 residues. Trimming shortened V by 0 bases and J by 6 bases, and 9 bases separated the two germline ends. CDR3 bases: TGCGCCAGCAGCTTGGAAGGACAGTATGAAAAACTGTTTTTT. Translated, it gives CASSLEGQYEKLFF.